Listed here are 14 T cell receptor beta chains from one sample, sequenced in a study of regulatory T cells in long-lasting Graves disease. Arm-PCR of CDR3 regions and iRepertoire HTBI primers were the basis on which TCR beta libraries were built. TCRdb reanalysed the multiplex PCR reads using MiXCR and keeps one entry per CDR3 protein. In the table there are about 300,000 distinct CDR3 sequences, 15% to 20% of which are singletons. The time point: newly diagnosed GD, antithyroid drugs for less than 3 months. RNA extracted from PBMCs served as the sequencing template. The sequenced sample was peripheral blood mononuclear cells (PBMCs), obtained at new diagnosis, from a patient treated with antithyroid drugs. The receptors originated from a female donor with Graves disease.

This clonotype was observed many times. J is TRBJ2-7 and V is TRBV3-1, with D perhaps TRBD1 (5 bases). Between the trimmed V and J ends, which lost 2 bases and 3 bases, there was a span of 14 bases. CDR3 length equals 15 residues. The germline V gene has CDR1 LGHDT and CDR2 YNNKEL (reference sequence). The CDR3 DNA follows: TGTGCCAGCAGCCAAAGGGGCAGTAGAGGCTACGAGCAGTACTTC. This encodes CASSQRGSRGYEQYF.

This clonotype was picked up many times. As DNA, the CDR3 is TGTGCCAGCAGCTTAGGATCTGGAGGGGGAGAGCAGTTCTTC. Translated, it gives CASSLGSGGGEQFF. This rearrangement joins TRBV7-9 to TRBJ2-1, with D perhaps being TRBD1 or TRBD2 (6 bases each). V lost 1 base and J lost 10, with 14 bases in between. CDR1 SEHNR and CDR2 FQNEAQ come from the germline V gene (reference sequence). This CDR3 spans 14 amino acids.

The chain carries TRBV7-3 and TRBJ1-5; 10 positions agree with TRBD1. The germline gives CDR1 SGHTA, CDR2 FQGTGA. V was clipped by 4 bases and J by 5 bases; unmatched bases: 2. CDR3 length equals 14 residues. DNA of the CDR3: TGTGCCAGCAGCTCGGGACAGGGGCATCAGCCCCAGCATTTT. As protein: CASSSGQGHQPQHF.

The table lists this clonotype with many counts. The V gene is TRBV19, the J gene TRBJ1-4; D gene uncertain. CDR1 LNHDA and CDR2 SQIVND come from the germline V gene (reference sequence). The length of the CDR3 is 13 residues. V lost 5 bases, J lost 4 bases, and 8 bases lay in between. The CDR3 loop is CASSLDFNEKLFF. DNA of the CDR3: TGTGCCAGTAGTTTGGACTTTAATGAAAAACTGTTTTTT.

This clonotype was recorded once. This chain connects TRBV29-1 to TRBJ2-7, with 8 bases aligning to TRBD2. The ends lost 8 bases at V and 7 bases at J; junction bases unmatched: 16. Per germline, CDR1 SQVTM and CDR2 ANQGSEA. This CDR3 contains 14 residues. The CDR3 loop is CSLRAGALLREQYF. The CDR3 DNA reads as TGCAGCCTAAGAGCGGGAGCCCTACTTAGGGAGCAGTACTTC.

This clonotype was seen many times. The V and J genes are TRBV2 and TRBJ1-1, with D perhaps matching TRBD1 (5 bases). The V gene's germline CDR1 is SNHLY and CDR2 FYNNEI. The CDR3 has 14 amino acids. Trimming pared 5 bases from V and 0 bases from J, leaving 10 bases between. CDR3 DNA sequence: TGTGCCAGCAGTCTACAGGTCATGAACACTGAAGCTTTCTTT. It yields the protein CASSLQVMNTEAFF.

This clonotype was detected once. The chain joins TRBV7-8 to TRBJ2-1; weak D call: TRBD2 (5 bases). V dropped 3 bases and J dropped 1 base, with 10 bases sitting between them. CDR1 is SGHVS and CDR2 is FQNEAQ in the germline V gene. CDR3 length: 15 amino acids. The CDR3 loop is CASSLDSPSYNEQFF. The CDR3 DNA reads as TGTGCCAGCAGCTTGGACTCGCCTTCCTACAATGAGCAGTTCTTC.

This clonotype occurred many times. The chain uses TRBV19 and TRBJ2-3; D is ambiguous. This CDR3 comprises 15 residues. V shed 3 bases and J shed 6 bases, with 16 bases lying between them. Germline V gene lookup returns CDR1 LNHDA and CDR2 SQIVND (reference sequence). CDR3 sequence (DNA): TGTGCCAGTAGTATTGGCAGTTCTCCTACGGATACGCAGTATTTT. It encodes CASSIGSSPTDTQYF.

The V call is TRBV20-1, the J call TRBJ2-7; 7 bases are shared with TRBD2. Germline CDR1 is DFQATT and CDR2 is SNEGSKA (reference sequence). Trimming cost V 0 bases and J 4 bases; bases outside gene matches: 18. The CDR3 consists of 18 residues. The CDR3 nucleotides read TGCAGTGCTAGAGACCGATCCGCCGGGGGGTCGGGGAAATACGAGCAGTACTTC. Translation: CSARDRSAGGSGKYEQYF.

J is TRBJ1-1 and V is TRBV19, with D hard to call. V lost 5 bases and J lost 1, with 8 bases in between. The CDR3 extends over 13 amino acids. Germline CDR1 and CDR2: LNHDA and SQIVND (reference sequence). CDR3: CASSLFGNTEAFF. For the CDR3, the DNA is TGTGCCAGTAGTCTCTTTGGGAACACTGAAGCTTTCTTT.

This clonotype has at least ten counts. The chain combines TRBV14 with TRBJ2-7; no reliable D call. CDR3 length: 11 residues. V was clipped by 8 bases and J by 3 bases, with 8 bases between them. CDR1 and CDR2 from the germline V gene are SGHDN and FVKESK. The CDR3 loop reads CASADHYEQYF. DNA for the CDR3: TGTGCCAGCGCCGACCACTACGAGCAGTACTTC.

This clonotype has just a few counts. The gene calls are TRBV20-1 and TRBJ2-1; D remains unclear. Between the trimmed V and J ends, which lost 0 bases and 5 bases, there was a span of 14 bases. CDR1 DFQATT and CDR2 SNEGSKA come from the germline V gene (reference sequence). The CDR3 is 15 amino acids. CDR3 nucleotide sequence: TGCAGTGCTAGAGATCGCATGCAAGCCCACAATGAGCAGTTCTTC. Translated: CSARDRMQAHNEQFF.

This clonotype has at least ten counts. This rearrangement joins TRBV30 to TRBJ1-1; maybe TRBD1 (5 bases). V was clipped by 4 bases and J by 2 bases, with 17 bases between them. Germline CDR1 GTSNPN, CDR2 SVGIG (reference sequence). This CDR3 contains 15 residues. The CDR3 loop is CAWITGRLRNTEAFF. The CDR3 nucleotides are TGTGCCTGGATTACGGGGCGATTGAGAAACACTGAAGCTTTCTTT.

This clonotype has more than one count but fewer than ten. The genes are TRBV10-3 and TRBJ2-1, with D possibly matching TRBD1 (6 bases). The CDR3 spans 16 residues. CDR1 is ENHRY and CDR2 is SYGVKD in the germline V gene. The V and J ends lost 3 bases and 4 bases respectively, with 16 bases between them. CDR3 nucleotide sequence: TGTGCCATCAGTGATCCCAGGCAGGGGAGTTACAATGAGCAGTTCTTC. Its protein is CAISDPRQGSYNEQFF.